Each of the 28 T cell receptor beta chains below was sequenced from the same sample in a study of blood T cell repertoires in COVID-19. Method: immunoSEQ multiplex PCR; TCRdb's copy keeps in-frame clones and lacks some. The table records about 220,000 clones, around 85% of them present only once. The sample consisted of peripheral blood. Receptors were obtained from an older woman with COVID-19, enrolled during active disease.

This clone is a singleton in its sample. The V call is TRBV7-2, the J call TRBJ1-1; D remains ambiguous. V was trimmed by 1 base and J by 1 base, leaving 10 bases between them. CDR1 is SGHTA, CDR2 FQGNSA, per germline. The CDR3 is 15 residues long. The CDR3 DNA sequence: TGTGCCAGCAGCTTAGGCCCTCTCGGGAACACTGAAGCTTTCTTT. Amino acid sequence: CASSLGPLGNTEAFF.

The V gene is TRBV6-5, the J gene TRBJ2-2; TRBD1 might be the D (7 bases). Germline CDR1 and CDR2: MNHEY and SVGAGI. V was clipped by 7 bases and J by 6 bases, with 15 bases between them. CDR3 length: 14 amino acids. The CDR3 here is CASTQGGEAGELFF. The CDR3, as DNA: TGTGCCAGCACCCAGGGGGGCGAAGCCGGGGAGCTGTTTTTT.

The chain links TRBV16 to TRBJ1-5; 8 bases map to TRBD1. Germline V gene data show CDR1 as KGHSY and CDR2 as FQNENV. V dropped 3 bases and J dropped 4; count of bases not matched to a gene: 17. CDR3 length: 19 amino acids. The CDR3 sequence is CASSHDAFSEDRENQPQHF. The CDR3 nucleotides are TGTGCCAGCAGCCATGACGCATTCTCCGAGGACAGGGAAAATCAGCCCCAGCATTTT.

This rearrangement joins TRBV5-4 to TRBJ2-1; unclear D gene. CDR1 and CDR2 from the germline V gene are SGHNT and YYREEE (reference sequence). The CDR3 length is 9 residues. The V and J ends lost 10 bases and 9 bases respectively, with 8 bases between them. Here the CDR3 reads CAWAPEQFF. DNA for the CDR3: TGTGCCTGGGCCCCTGAGCAGTTCTTC.

V and J are TRBV11-3 and TRBJ2-1, with TRBD2 as a possible D gene (6 bases). The length of the CDR3 is 15 residues. V was cut by 0 bases and J by 3 bases, with 9 bases left in between. In germline, CDR1 is SGHNT, CDR2 YENEEA. CDR3 in DNA: TGTGCCAGCAGCTTAGAAGCGGAGGGCTACAATGAGCAGTTCTTC. As protein: CASSLEAEGYNEQFF.

The chain links TRBV6-2 or TRBV6-3 to TRBJ1-2; D might be TRBD1 (6 bases). V was clipped by 4 bases and J by 7 bases, with 16 bases between them. Germline CDR1 MNHEY, CDR2 SVGEGT. This CDR3 is built from 14 residues. DNA of the CDR3: TGTGCCAGCAGTTTAGCCGGGACAAAGGGTGGCTACACCTTC. The encoded protein is CASSLAGTKGGYTF.

The chain links TRBV6-1 to TRBJ1-5; TRBD1 aligns across 10 bases. This CDR3 spans 16 amino acids. CDR1 is MNHNS, CDR2 SASEGT, per germline. V was clipped by 4 bases and J by 4 bases; unmatched bases: 7. The CDR3 protein is CASSARDRGGNQPQHF. CDR3 sequence (DNA): TGTGCCAGCAGTGCCCGGGACAGGGGTGGGAATCAGCCCCAGCATTTT.

The chain recombines TRBV28 with TRBJ2-7; 8 bases agree with TRBD2. Germline V CDR1 and CDR2: MDHEN, SYDVKM. The trim removed 4 bases at V and 3 bases at J, leaving 8 bases unmatched. The CDR3 has 15 residues. The CDR3 coding sequence is TGTGCCAGCAGTTCCCGGGGGGGGGATAGCTACGAGCAGTACTTC. Protein product: CASSSRGGDSYEQYF. Drawing the rest from reference TRBV28 and TRBJ2-7, the complete variable domain is DVKVTQSSRYLVKRTGEKVFLECVQDMDHENMFWYRQDPGLGLRLIYFSYDVKMKEKGDIPEGYSVSREKKERFSLILESASTNQTSMYLCASSSRGGDSYEQYFGPGTRLTVT.

There are a few counts of this clone. The chain uses TRBV6-1 and TRBJ1-5; a possible D gene is TRBD1 (5 bases). V was cut by 3 bases and J by 0 bases, with 9 bases left in between. This CDR3 spans 15 amino acids. Germline CDR1 and CDR2: MNHNS and SASEGT. DNA for the CDR3: TGTGCCAGCAGTGATCAGGGAGGTAGCAATCAGCCCCAGCATTTT. It specifies CASSDQGGSNQPQHF.

The chain carries TRBV2 and TRBJ1-2; D gene unclear. The CDR3 loop spans 16 amino acids. Germline CDR1 reads SNHLY; CDR2 reads FYNNEI. Trimming pared 3 bases from V and 0 bases from J, leaving 14 bases between. DNA of the CDR3: TGTGCCAGCAGTGATCAAAAGGGAGGATCTAACTATGGCTACACCTTC. Encoded protein: CASSDQKGGSNYGYTF.

The chain employs TRBV7-9 and TRBJ2-1; no firm D call. The germline V and J ends were trimmed by 3 bases and 8 bases, with 14 bases remaining between them. This CDR3 has 14 amino acids. The germline gives CDR1 SEHNR, CDR2 FQNEAQ (reference sequence). CDR3 in amino acids: CASSFSAGFDEQFF. The CDR3 coding sequence is TGTGCCAGCAGCTTCTCTGCAGGCTTCGATGAGCAGTTCTTC.

CDR3 DNA sequence: TGTGCCAGCAGCACCGGACAGAGCAAGCAGTTCTTC. As protein: CASSTGQSKQFF. The V and J genes are TRBV7-3 and TRBJ2-1, with a tentative D call TRBD1 (6 bases). Per the germline V gene, CDR1 is SGHTA and CDR2 is FQGTGA. The V end was cut by 5 bases, the J end by 11 bases, with 13 bases between. The CDR3 runs to 12 residues.

This chain links TRBV19 with TRBJ2-3; possible D gene TRBD2, 5 bases. Between the trimmed V and J ends, which lost 5 bases and 0 bases, there was a span of 9 bases. Germline V gene data show CDR1 as LNHDA and CDR2 as SQIVND (reference sequence). CDR3 length equals 14 residues. Written as DNA, the CDR3 is TGTGCCAGTAGTCTCCGGGATAGCACAGATACGCAGTATTTT. Protein: CASSLRDSTDTQYF.

The chain is built from TRBV9 and TRBJ1-1; D unresolved. The CDR3 runs to 16 residues. Trimming left V 0 bases short and J 0 bases short, with 12 bases between. CDR1 and CDR2 from the germline V gene are SGDLS and YYNGEE. CDR3 residues: CASSVEPGVMNTEAFF. CDR3 sequence (DNA): TGTGCCAGCAGCGTAGAACCAGGCGTAATGAACACTGAAGCTTTCTTT.

The CDR3 reads CASSPGLSYGYTF. In DNA, the CDR3 is TGTGCCAGCAGCCCAGGGCTTAGCTATGGCTACACCTTC. This chain links TRBV12-3 or TRBV12-4 with TRBJ1-2; tentative D call: TRBD1 (5 bases). The CDR3 consists of 13 residues. The ends were cut back, 6 bases at V and 4 bases at J, with 12 bases in the middle.

The V call is TRBV14, the J call TRBJ1-2; D remains unclear. The germline V gene has CDR1 SGHDN and CDR2 FVKESK. V shed 1 base and J shed 4 bases, with 4 bases lying between them. The CDR3 consists of 12 residues. CDR3 protein: CASSQAGYGYTF. The CDR3, as DNA: TGTGCCAGCAGCCAAGCCGGCTATGGCTACACCTTC.

This clone was observed once. CDR3 sequence: CASSQYPGTKSYNEQFF. The CDR3 DNA sequence: TGTGCCAGCAGTCAATACCCCGGGACTAAGAGCTACAATGAGCAGTTCTTC. The rearrangement links TRBV27 to TRBJ2-1; 7 positions match TRBD2. Germline V lookup: CDR1 MNHEY, CDR2 SMNVEV (reference sequence). The CDR3 loop spans 17 amino acids. J gave up 3 bases and V 5 bases, and 13 bases lay outside the gene matches.

V and J are TRBV2 and TRBJ1-2; 7 bases map to TRBD1. In germline, CDR1 is SNHLY, CDR2 FYNNEI. The V segment lost 4 bases and the J segment 6 bases; nucleotides outside the gene matches: 23. The CDR3 is made up of 19 amino acids. CDR3 sequence reads: CASSGTHYLTTGRKHGYTF. CDR3 in DNA: TGTGCCAGCAGTGGGACCCACTACCTCACGACAGGGCGCAAACATGGCTACACCTTC.

The V call is TRBV5-4, the J call TRBJ1-1; 9 bases are a match to TRBD1. This CDR3 has 13 residues. V shed 4 bases, J shed 4 bases, and the junction held 2 bases outside the gene matches. Looked up from germline, CDR1 is SGHNT and CDR2 is YYREEE (reference sequence). The CDR3 here is CASSTGQGTEAFF. CDR3 in DNA: TGTGCCAGCAGCACGGGACAGGGCACTGAAGCTTTCTTT. Together with reference TRBV5-4 and TRBJ1-1, the CDR3 gives the full variable domain: ETGVTQSPTHLIKTRGQQVTLRCSSQSGHNTVSWYQQALGQGPQFIFQYYREEENGRGNFPPRFSGLQFPNYSSELNVNALELDDSALYLCASSTGQGTEAFFGQGTRLTVV.

This chain links TRBV19 with TRBJ1-2; perhaps TRBD1 as D (6 bases). The CDR3 covers 13 residues. V lost 10 bases and J 5 bases, leaving 17 bases between the germline ends. Germline V gives CDR1 LNHDA, CDR2 SQIVND (reference sequence). For the CDR3, the DNA is TGTGCCACCTTAGACTCGAGGGGGTATGGCTACACCTTC. The encoded protein is CATLDSRGYGYTF. Looking up the rest from reference TRBV19 and TRBJ1-2 gives the full variable domain: DGGITQSPKYLFRKEGQNVTLSCEQNLNHDAMYWYRQDPGQGLRLIYYSQIVNDFQKGDIAEGYSVSREKKESFPLTVTSAQKNPTAFYLCATLDSRGYGYTFGSGTRLTVV.

This chain connects TRBV12-5 to TRBJ2-3, with 8 bases identical to TRBD2. With 0 bases clipped from V and 4 bases from J, the junction kept 9 bases outside the gene matches. CDR3 length: 17 amino acids. Germline lookup yields CDR1 LGHNT and CDR2 FRNRAP. The CDR3 protein is CASGLVRREDIADTQYF. The CDR3 DNA follows: TGTGCTAGTGGTTTGGTACGGCGGGAGGATATTGCAGATACGCAGTATTTT.

V usage is TRBV3-1 (or the pseudogene TRBV3-2) and J usage is TRBJ2-7, with 14 bases matching TRBD2. Unmatched junction bases numbered 7, after V lost 4 bases and J lost 2 bases. The CDR3 is made up of 17 amino acids. CDR1 is LGHDT and CDR2 is YNNKEL in the germline V gene (reference sequence). The DNA for the CDR3 is TGTGCCAGCAGCCTACAGGGACTAGCGGGGGCCGCCTACGAGCAGTACTTC. This sequence encodes CASSLQGLAGAAYEQYF.

This chain links TRBV11-2 with TRBJ1-2, with a possible D match to TRBD1 (6 bases). Germline V gene data show CDR1 as SGHAT and CDR2 as FQNNGV. Trimming removed 7 bases at V and 4 bases at J, with 19 bases between. The CDR3 totals 15 residues. The DNA for the CDR3 is TGTGCCAGCACAAAGTCAGGACAGATAGTCTATGGCTACACCTTC. Protein product: CASTKSGQIVYGYTF.

The chain carries TRBV7-3 and TRBJ1-1; D ambiguous. Trimming pared 1 base from V and 8 bases from J, leaving 11 bases between. The CDR3 sequence is 13 residues long. Germline loops: CDR1 SGHTA, CDR2 FQGTGA. For the CDR3, the DNA is TGTGCCAGCAGCTTAAGCCCCCTGGAGGAAGCTTTCTTT. Translating it yields CASSLSPLEEAFF.

The chain joins TRBV7-6 to TRBJ1-4, with 11 nucleotides matching TRBD1. The length of the CDR3 is 14 residues. Per germline, CDR1 SGHVS and CDR2 FNYEAQ. Trimming took 5 bases from V and 5 from J; bases not matched to a gene: 1. This chain's CDR3 is CASSGTGGNEKLFF. For the CDR3, the DNA is TGTGCCAGCAGCGGGACAGGGGGGAATGAAAAACTGTTTTTT.

The chain has TRBV10-3 and TRBJ2-1; D is possibly TRBD1 (5 bases). CDR3 length: 14 amino acids. The germline V and J ends were trimmed by 8 bases and 9 bases, with 20 bases remaining between them. Germline V gene data show CDR1 as ENHRY and CDR2 as SYGVKD. CDR3 residues: CAIADSGRSGEQFF. The DNA of the CDR3 is TGTGCCATCGCAGACAGTGGACGGTCAGGTGAGCAGTTCTTC.

The J gene is TRBJ2-7, the V gene TRBV7-3, with 7 bases lining up with TRBD1. This CDR3 has 17 residues. Germline loops: CDR1 SGHTA, CDR2 FQGTGA. The V and J ends lost 5 bases and 1 base, in that order; junction bases with no gene match: 14. The CDR3 spells CASSPIAWTGESYEQYF. CDR3 DNA: TGTGCCAGCAGCCCTATCGCCTGGACAGGAGAATCCTACGAGCAGTACTTC.

The chain uses TRBV10-3 and TRBJ1-1, with D perhaps matching TRBD1 (5 bases). Germline V gives CDR1 ENHRY, CDR2 SYGVKD. V lost 2 bases to trimming and J lost 1 base, with 11 bases between them. This CDR3 contains 15 residues. This CDR3 reads CAISEGSGQNTEAFF. The DNA of the CDR3 is TGTGCCATCAGTGAGGGGTCAGGGCAGAACACTGAAGCTTTCTTT.